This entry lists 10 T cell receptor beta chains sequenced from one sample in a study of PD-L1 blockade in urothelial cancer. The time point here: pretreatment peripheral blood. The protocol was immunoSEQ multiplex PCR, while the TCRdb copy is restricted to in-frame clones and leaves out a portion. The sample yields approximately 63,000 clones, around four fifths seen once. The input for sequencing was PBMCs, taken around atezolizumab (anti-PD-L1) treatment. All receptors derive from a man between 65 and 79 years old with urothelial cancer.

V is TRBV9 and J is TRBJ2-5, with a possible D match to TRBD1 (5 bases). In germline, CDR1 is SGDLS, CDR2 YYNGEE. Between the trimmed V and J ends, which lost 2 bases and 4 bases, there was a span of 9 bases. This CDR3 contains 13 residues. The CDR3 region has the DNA TGTGCCAGCAGCGTTAGCAGGGCAGAGACCCAGTACTTC. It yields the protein CASSVSRAETQYF. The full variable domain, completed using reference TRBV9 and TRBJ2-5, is DSGVTQTPKHLITATGQRVTLRCSPRSGDLSVYWYQQSLDQGLQFLIQYYNGEERAKGNILERFSAQQFPDLHSELNLSSLELGDSALYFCASSVSRAETQYFGPGTRLLVL.

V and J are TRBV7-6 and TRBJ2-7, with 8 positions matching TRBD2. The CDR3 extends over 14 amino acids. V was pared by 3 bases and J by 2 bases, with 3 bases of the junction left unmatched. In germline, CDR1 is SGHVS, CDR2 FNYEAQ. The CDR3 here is CASSLAGGTYEQYF. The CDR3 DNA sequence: TGTGCCAGCAGCTTGGCGGGGGGAACCTACGAGCAGTACTTC. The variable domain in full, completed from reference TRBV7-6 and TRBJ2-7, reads GAGVSQSPRYKVTKRGQDVALRCDPISGHVSLYWYRQALGQGPEFLTYFNYEAQQDKSGLPNDRFSAERPEGSISTLTIQRTEQRDSAMYRCASSLAGGTYEQYFGPGTRLTVT.

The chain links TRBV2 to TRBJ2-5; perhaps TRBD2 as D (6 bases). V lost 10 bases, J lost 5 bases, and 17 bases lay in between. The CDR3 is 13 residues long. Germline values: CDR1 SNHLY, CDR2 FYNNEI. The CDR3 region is CATKEGMGETQYF. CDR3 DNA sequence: TGTGCCACCAAGGAGGGCATGGGGGAGACCCAGTACTTC.

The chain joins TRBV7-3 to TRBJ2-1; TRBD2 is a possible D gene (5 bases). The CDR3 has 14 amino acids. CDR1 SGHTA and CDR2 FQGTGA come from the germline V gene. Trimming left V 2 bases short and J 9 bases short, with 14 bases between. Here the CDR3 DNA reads TGTGCCAGCAGCTTAGGCCCGCGGAGCGGTGAGCAGTTCTTC. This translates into CASSLGPRSGEQFF.

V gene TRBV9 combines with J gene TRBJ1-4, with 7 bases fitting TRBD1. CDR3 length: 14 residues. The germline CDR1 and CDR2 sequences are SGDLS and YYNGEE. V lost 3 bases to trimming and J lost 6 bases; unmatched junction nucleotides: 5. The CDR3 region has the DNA TGTGCCAGCAGCGCAGGGGGATGGGATGAAAAACTGTTTTTT. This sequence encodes CASSAGGWDEKLFF.

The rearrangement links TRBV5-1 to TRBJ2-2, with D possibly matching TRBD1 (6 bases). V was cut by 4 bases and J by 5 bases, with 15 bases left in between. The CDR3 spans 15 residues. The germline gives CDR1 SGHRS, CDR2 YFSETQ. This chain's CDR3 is CASSTGDTDTGELFF. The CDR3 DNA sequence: TGCGCCAGCAGCACCGGGGACACGGATACCGGGGAGCTGTTTTTT. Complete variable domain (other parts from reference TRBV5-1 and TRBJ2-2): KAGVTQTPRYLIKTRGQQVTLSCSPISGHRSVSWYQQTPGQGLQFLFEYFSETQRNKGNFPGRFSGRQFSNSRSEMNVSTLELGDSALYLCASSTGDTDTGELFFGEGSRLTVL.

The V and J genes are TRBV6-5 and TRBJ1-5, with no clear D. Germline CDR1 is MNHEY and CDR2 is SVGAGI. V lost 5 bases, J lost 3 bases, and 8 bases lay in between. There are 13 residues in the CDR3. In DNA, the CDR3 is TGTGCCAGCAGTACAGCTCACAATCAGCCCCAGCATTTT. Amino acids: CASSTAHNQPQHF.

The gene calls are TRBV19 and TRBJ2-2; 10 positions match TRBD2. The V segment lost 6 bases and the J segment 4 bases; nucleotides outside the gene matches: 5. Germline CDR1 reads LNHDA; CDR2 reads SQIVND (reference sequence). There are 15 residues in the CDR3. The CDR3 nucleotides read TGTGCCAGTAGGCCCCTAGCGGGAGCCACCGGGGAGCTGTTTTTT. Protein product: CASRPLAGATGELFF.

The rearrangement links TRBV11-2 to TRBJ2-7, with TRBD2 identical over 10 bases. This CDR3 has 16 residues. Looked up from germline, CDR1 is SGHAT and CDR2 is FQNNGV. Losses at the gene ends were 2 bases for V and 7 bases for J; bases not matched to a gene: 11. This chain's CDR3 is CASSLLELAGVGEQYF. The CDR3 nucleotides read TGTGCCAGCAGCTTACTCGAGCTAGCGGGAGTGGGGGAGCAGTACTTC.

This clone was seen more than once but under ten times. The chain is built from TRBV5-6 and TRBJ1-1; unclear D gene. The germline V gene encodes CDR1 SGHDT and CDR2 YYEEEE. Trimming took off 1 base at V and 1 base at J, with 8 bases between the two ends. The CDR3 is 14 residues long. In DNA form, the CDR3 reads TGTGCCAGCAGCTTGTATTGGGCGAACACTGAAGCTTTCTTT. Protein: CASSLYWANTEAFF.